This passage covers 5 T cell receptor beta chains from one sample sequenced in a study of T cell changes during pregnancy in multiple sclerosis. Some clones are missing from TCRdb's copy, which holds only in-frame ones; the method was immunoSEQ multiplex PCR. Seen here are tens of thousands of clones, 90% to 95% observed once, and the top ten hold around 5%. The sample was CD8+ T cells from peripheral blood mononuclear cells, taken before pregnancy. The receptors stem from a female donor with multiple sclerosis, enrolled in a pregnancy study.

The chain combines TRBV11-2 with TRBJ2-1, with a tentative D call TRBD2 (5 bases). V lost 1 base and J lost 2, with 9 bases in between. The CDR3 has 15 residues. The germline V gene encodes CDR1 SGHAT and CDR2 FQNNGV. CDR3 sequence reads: CASSLGERPYNEQFF. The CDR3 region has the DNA TGTGCCAGCAGCTTAGGGGAGCGGCCCTACAATGAGCAGTTCTTC.

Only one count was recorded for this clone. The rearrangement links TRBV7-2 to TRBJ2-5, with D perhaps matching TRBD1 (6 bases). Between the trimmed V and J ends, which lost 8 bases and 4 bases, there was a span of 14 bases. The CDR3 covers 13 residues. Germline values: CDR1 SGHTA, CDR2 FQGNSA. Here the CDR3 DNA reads TGTGCCAGCTGGAAAGGGGGATCAGAGACCCAGTACTTC. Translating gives CASWKGGSETQYF.

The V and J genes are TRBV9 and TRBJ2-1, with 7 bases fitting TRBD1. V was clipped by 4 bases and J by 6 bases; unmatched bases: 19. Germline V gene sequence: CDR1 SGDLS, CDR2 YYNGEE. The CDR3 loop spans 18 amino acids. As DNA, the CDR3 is TGTGCCAGCAGCTTCACCGGGACAGCTAGATTGAAAGGCAATGAGCAGTTCTTC. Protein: CASSFTGTARLKGNEQFF.

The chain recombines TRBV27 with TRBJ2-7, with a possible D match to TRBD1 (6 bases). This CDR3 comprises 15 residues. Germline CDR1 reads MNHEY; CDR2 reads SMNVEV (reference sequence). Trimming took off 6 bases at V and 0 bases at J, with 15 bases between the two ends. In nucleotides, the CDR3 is TGTGCCAGCAGAATGGGACACCATCCCTCCTACGAGCAGTACTTC. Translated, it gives CASRMGHHPSYEQYF.

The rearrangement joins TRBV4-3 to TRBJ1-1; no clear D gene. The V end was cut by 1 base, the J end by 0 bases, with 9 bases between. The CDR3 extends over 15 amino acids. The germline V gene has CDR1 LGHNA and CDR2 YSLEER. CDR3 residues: CASSQGGALNTEAFF. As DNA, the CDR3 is TGCGCCAGCAGCCAAGGCGGCGCATTGAACACTGAAGCTTTCTTT.